Reported below is one TCR beta chain. What it recognizes is unknown. The data stem from a study of T-cell memory formation after mild COVID-19. Looking at the study overall: TCR clusters largely stayed donor specific.

5'RACE with constant-segment primers built TCRalpha and TCRbeta cDNA libraries with UMIs. TCRdb fed the 5' RACE reads into MiXCR, producing one record per CDR3 protein. The data show 470,000 or so distinct CDR3 sequences, 15% to 20% seen once. Study-wide results and limits: Contracting CD8+ clones were enriched in EMRA, CD4+ mainly in CM and EM. Contracting clones, day 15 to 85, had balanced CD4/CD8, and later expanders favored CD4+.

With 7 bases removed from V and 9 bases from J, the gap between germline ends came to 19 bases. This CDR3 contains 13 residues. The V gene's germline CDR1 is MNHEY and CDR2 SMNVEV (reference sequence). The material sequenced was PBMCs or a T cell subset sorted from them (not recorded which). This receptor was taken from a man aged 18 to 35 who had mild COVID-19 (a few samples of this study predate the infection). Cell type and time point are not known. The J gene is TRBJ2-7, the V gene TRBV27; either TRBD1 or TRBD2 may supply D (6 bases each). Here the CDR3 reads CASKQLDGGLQYF. CDR3 sequence (DNA): TGTGCCAGCAAGCAACTGGACGGGGGCTTGCAGTACTTC.